Listed below are T cell receptor beta chains from one sample, sequenced in a study of cytomegalovirus exposure and HLA in healthy donors. The protocol was immunoSEQ multiplex PCR, while the TCRdb copy is restricted to in-frame clones and leaves out a portion. Of fewer than 110,000 clones in the sample, roughly 82% were seen once. Sequences were obtained from PBMCs. The source of these receptors is a man between 45 and 60 years old in good health and CMV-seronegative. Both conserved end residues are part of each CDR3. The D gene is left open where the match is weak. Size is stated for part of the rows, as once, few or many counts, or as a class when the clone is expanded.

CDR3 DNA	CDR3 protein	D gene	V gene	J gene	clone size
TGTGCCAGCAGTTTTGTGACAGACGAAGCCTACGAGCAGTACTTC	CASSFVTDEAYEQYF	-	TRBV28	TRBJ2-7	-
TGTGCCAGCAGTCCCACTGCGAACACCGGGGAGCTGTTTTTT	CASSPTANTGELFF	-	TRBV28	TRBJ2-2	-
TGCGCCAGCAGCCTGGAGACAGGGAACTATGGCTACACCTTC	CASSLETGNYGYTF	TRBD1	TRBV5-1	TRBJ1-2	-
TGTGCCAGCAGTTACTCGGCCGATTCTGGGGCCAACGTCCTGACTTTC	CASSYSADSGANVLTF	-	TRBV6-6	TRBJ2-6	-
TGTGCCAGCAGCTTGACAGGAACCTCCCCTTCTGGGGCCAACGTCCTGACTTTC	CASSLTGTSPSGANVLTF	-	TRBV5-6	TRBJ2-6	-
TGTGCCAGCAGTGTTAGGTTCAGGGGCAATAATTCACCCCTCCACTTT	CASSVRFRGNNSPLHF	-	TRBV2	TRBJ1-6	-
TGCGCCAGCAGCCAAGATCCGGGACTGTTTATCAATCAGCCCCAGCATTTT	CASSQDPGLFINQPQHF	-	TRBV4-1	TRBJ1-5	few
TGTGCCAGCAGCTTGTACGCGGGACGAAACACCGGGGAGCTGTTTTTT	CASSLYAGRNTGELFF	-	TRBV5-8	TRBJ2-2	once
TGTGCCAGCAGCGCCCGGGACAGGGCCCACGAGCAGTACTTC	CASSARDRAHEQYF	TRBD1	TRBV9	TRBJ2-7	-
TGTGCCAGCAGTCCCGGGGACAGGCCAGGCTCTGGAAACACCATATATTTT	CASSPGDRPGSGNTIYF	TRBD1	TRBV28	TRBJ1-3	-
TGTGCCAGCGGCAGGACAGGTTCCAATCAGCCCCAGCATTTT	CASGRTGSNQPQHF	TRBD1	TRBV7-9	TRBJ1-5	-
TGTGCCTGGAGCTGGGGGCAAGGGCAGCCCCAGCATTTT	CAWSWGQGQPQHF	-	TRBV30	TRBJ1-5	-
TGTGCCAGCAGTAGCGGATTGAGCTCCTACGAGCAGTACTTC	CASSSGLSSYEQYF	-	TRBV27	TRBJ2-7	-
TGTGCCAGCTCGCCCATTATGCGCGGCCCAACCGGGGAGCTGTTTTTT	CASSPIMRGPTGELFF	-	TRBV18	TRBJ2-2	-
TGTGCCTGGAGTGTTGCCAGGAATCAGCCCCAGCATTTT	CAWSVARNQPQHF	-	TRBV30	TRBJ1-5	-
TGTGCCAGCAGCACTCGGGGGGGGTACACTGAGCAGTTCTTC	CASSTRGGYTEQFF	TRBD2	TRBV11-3	TRBJ2-1	-
TGTGCCAGTAGGACTCTAGCGGGGGGCGACCAAGAGACCCAGTACTTC	CASRTLAGGDQETQYF	TRBD2	TRBV19	TRBJ2-5	once
TGTGCCACTTCCTGGACTAGCGGGGACACCGGGGAGCTATTTTTT	CATSWTSGDTGELFF	TRBD2	TRBV19	TRBJ2-2	once
TGTGCCAGCAGTGCCTACAGGGTTTCGTACACTGAAGCTTTCTTT	CASSAYRVSYTEAFF	-	TRBV28	TRBJ1-1	-
TGTGCCAGCCGGACAGGGGACTATGGCTACACCTTC	CASRTGDYGYTF	TRBD1	TRBV6-6	TRBJ1-2	-
TGTGCCAGCAGCCTACAGGGGGCGCGGGGCACCACAGATACGCAGTATTTT	CASSLQGARGTTDTQYF	TRBD1	TRBV4-2	TRBJ2-3	-
TGTGCCAGCAGCCAAGTGGGGGACAGGGACCCTGAAGCTTTCTTT	CASSQVGDRDPEAFF	TRBD1	TRBV4-2	TRBJ1-1	-
TGCGCCAGCAGCCCCCCTTTACAGGGTGACGCGGAGACCCAGTACTTC	CASSPPLQGDAETQYF	-	TRBV5-1	TRBJ2-5	once
TGTGCCAGCAGTGGAGAGGCAGGGGATAACGGGGAGCTGTTTTTT	CASSGEAGDNGELFF	-	TRBV25-1	TRBJ2-2	-
TGTGCCACCAGCAGACTACCTCCTTCGCAGGCGAACTACAATGAGCAGTTCTTC	CATSRLPPSQANYNEQFF	-	TRBV15	TRBJ2-1	few
TGTGCCAGCACCCCCAAACCCCGAGCAGGGGGGAATGGCTACACCTTC	CASTPKPRAGGNGYTF	TRBD1	TRBV2	TRBJ1-2	-
TGTGCCAGCAGTGGGACAGGTCCTTATGGCTACACCTTC	CASSGTGPYGYTF	TRBD1	TRBV2	TRBJ1-2	-
TGTGCCAGCCGGGAGCCCCAGCATTTT	CASREPQHF	-	TRBV6-4	TRBJ1-5	-
TGTGCCCCCCAGTTTGGAGATTACGAGCAGTACTTC	CAPQFGDYEQYF	-	TRBV7-9	TRBJ2-7	-